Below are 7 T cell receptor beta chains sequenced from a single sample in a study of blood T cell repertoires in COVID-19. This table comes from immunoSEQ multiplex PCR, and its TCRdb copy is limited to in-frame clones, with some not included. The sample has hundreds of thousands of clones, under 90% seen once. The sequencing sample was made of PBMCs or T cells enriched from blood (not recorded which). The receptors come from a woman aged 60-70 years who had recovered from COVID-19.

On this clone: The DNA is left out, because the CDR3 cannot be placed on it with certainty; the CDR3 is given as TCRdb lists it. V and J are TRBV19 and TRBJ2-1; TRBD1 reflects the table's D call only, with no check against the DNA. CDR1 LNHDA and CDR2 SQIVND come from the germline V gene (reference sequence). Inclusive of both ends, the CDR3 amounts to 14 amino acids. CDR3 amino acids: CATQVAGGTGEEFF.

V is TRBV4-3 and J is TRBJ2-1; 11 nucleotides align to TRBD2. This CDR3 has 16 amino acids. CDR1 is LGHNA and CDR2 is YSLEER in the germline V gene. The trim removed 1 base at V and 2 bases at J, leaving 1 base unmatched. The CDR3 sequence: CASSQGLAGTYNEQFF. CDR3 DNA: TGCGCCAGCAGCCAAGGACTAGCGGGGACCTACAATGAGCAGTTCTTC.

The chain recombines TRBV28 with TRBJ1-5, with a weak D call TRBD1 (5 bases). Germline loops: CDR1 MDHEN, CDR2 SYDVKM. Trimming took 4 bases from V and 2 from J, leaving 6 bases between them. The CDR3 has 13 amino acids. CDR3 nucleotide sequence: TGTGCCAGCAGTTGGGGCCGCAATCAGCCCCAGCATTTT. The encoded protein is CASSWGRNQPQHF.

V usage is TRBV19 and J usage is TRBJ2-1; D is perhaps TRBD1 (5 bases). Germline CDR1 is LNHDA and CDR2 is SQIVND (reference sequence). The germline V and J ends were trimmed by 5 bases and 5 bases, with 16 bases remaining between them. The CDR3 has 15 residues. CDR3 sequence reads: CASSVQGGLDNEQFF. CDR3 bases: TGTGCCAGTAGTGTTCAGGGTGGGCTGGACAATGAGCAGTTCTTC.

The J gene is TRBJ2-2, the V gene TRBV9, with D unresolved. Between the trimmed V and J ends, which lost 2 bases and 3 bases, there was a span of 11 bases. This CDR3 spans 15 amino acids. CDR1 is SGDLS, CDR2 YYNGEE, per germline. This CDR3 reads CASSVLRQDTGELFF. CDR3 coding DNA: TGTGCCAGCAGCGTTCTCCGGCAGGACACCGGGGAGCTGTTTTTT.

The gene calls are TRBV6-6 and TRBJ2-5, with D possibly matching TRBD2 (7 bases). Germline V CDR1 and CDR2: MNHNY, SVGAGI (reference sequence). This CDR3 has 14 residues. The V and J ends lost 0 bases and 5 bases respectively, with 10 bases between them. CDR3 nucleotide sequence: TGTGCCAGCAGTTACTCGGGGGGGCATGAGACCCAGTACTTC. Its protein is CASSYSGGHETQYF.

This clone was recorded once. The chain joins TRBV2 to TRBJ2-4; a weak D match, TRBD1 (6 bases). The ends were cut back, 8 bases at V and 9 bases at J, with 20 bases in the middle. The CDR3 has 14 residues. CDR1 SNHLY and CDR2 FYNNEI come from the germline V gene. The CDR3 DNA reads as TGTGCCAGCGGGACAACTATAGGGGTCGGCATTCAGTACTTC. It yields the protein CASGTTIGVGIQYF. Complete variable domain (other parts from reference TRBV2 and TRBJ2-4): EPEVTQTPSHQVTQMGQEVILRCVPISNHLYFYWYRQILGQKVEFLVSFYNNEISEKSEIFDDQFSVERPDGSNFTLKIRSTKLEDSAMYFCASGTTIGVGIQYFGAGTRLSVL.